This T cell receptor beta chain was sequenced during a study of cytomegalovirus exposure and HLA in healthy donors (dated by TCRdb to between 2016 and 2019). Background on the whole study: According to an earlier analysis of a few hundred of the donors, about 180 million T cells yielded approximately 120 million unique TCR beta sequences and more than 250 Gb of sequence data. An early release covering 500 to 750 HLA-typed donors comprised approximately 290 gigabases of sequencing data and about 90 million unique TCR sequences. Because of strong linkage in the cohort, roughly 5 DR-DQ haplotypes were treated as single units for association and clustering. The genetic ancestry cluster associated with self-reported Caucasian donors included 70% to 85% of the roughly 400 genotyped donors. High-throughput TCR immunosequencing, statistical association of individual TCRs with disease status, and machine learning were combined to predict cytomegalovirus infection status. A later analysis re-examined previously published TCR beta repertoires from over 500 donors and added high-resolution HLA genotyping to investigate patterns of TCR occurrence. The study used immunosequencing to profile the T cell repertoires of approximately 640 subjects and linked those repertoires to cytomegalovirus serostatus. A later genetic analysis took genome-wide SNP genotypes for about 55% of the 666 donors and used that subset as a discovery cohort. HLA typing covered class I and class II loci at four-digit resolution. Along with the roughly 670-subject first cohort, a separate validation cohort of around 110 different subjects was used. All discovery cohort repertoires had been generated using a single sequencing platform. The study aimed to test whether signatures of past pathogen exposure could be identified by cataloging public T cell receptors. In an earlier analysis of several hundred of the donors, high-throughput TCR beta sequencing was used to judge whether each TCR beta V gene segment behaved as functional or pseudogenic. Donor age, sex, ethnicity and CMV serostatus were compiled together with the repertoire data. The later analysis used no new phenotypic data to find candidate immune exposures, relying instead on TCR beta sequences and their occurrence across donors. Across around 400 genotyped donors of the cohort, an average of roughly 250,000 unique TCR beta nucleotide sequences per donor were sequenced, and approximately 17% of those sequences were non-productive. Typing coverage differed by locus: A, B, C, DRB1 and DQB1 were typed in roughly 620-640 donors, DQA1 in 500 to 550, DPA1 in 606, and DPB1 in approximately 450.

A note on this clone: The antigen this receptor binds is unknown. No base qualities exist here, and no much larger clone lies one base off it.

The protocol used for the library was the immunoSEQ multiplex PCR assay. For the multiplex PCR, a mixture combining 60 forward primers for TCR Vbeta segments and 13 reverse primers for TCR Jbeta segments was used. The CDR3 region of rearranged TCR beta genes was amplified from genomic DNA by a multiplex PCR assay. Amplified TCR beta libraries were sequenced as 87-base-pair reads on the Illumina HiSeq System. From the authors' description of their analysis: A later analysis tallied tens of millions of unique TCR beta chains across the roughly 610 repertoires, and approximately 11 million of those chains were shared by two or more donors. To remove PCR and sequencing errors, raw reads were error-corrected and collapsed into unique sequences using a nearest-neighbor algorithm that merged closely related sequences. To assign V, D and J gene segments, CDR3 sequences were aligned to IMGT reference sequences. For a sequence to be retained, a match of at least six nucleotides to both a V gene segment and a J gene segment was required. Rearrangements were classified as productive when the CDR3 lacked stop codons and remained in frame with V and J, and all other rearrangements were classified as non-productive. Following IMGT convention, CDR3 was defined as the stretch from the second conserved V-encoded cysteine to the conserved J-encoded phenylalanine. The earlier analysis of some 580 of the donors excluded any sequence lacking an unambiguous match to a single V gene segment. An earlier analysis of fewer than 750 of the donors called V segments functional above 56.7% productive rearrangements and segregating when the between-donor standard deviation exceeded 5%. To diagnose cytomegalovirus status from the catalog of TCR beta chain sequences, a statistical classification framework was built. A later analysis assigned V and J genes by comparing TCR nucleotide sequences with IMGT/GENE-DB human TR gene sequences. Using the TCRdist pipeline, a later analysis assigned CDR3 sequences along with most-parsimonious VDJ recombination scenarios. In a later analysis, each TCR beta chain was defined by its CDR3 amino acid sequence together with its V-gene family, and reads without a unique V-gene family were excluded. To address suspected cross-contamination and a sequencing artifact, a later analysis removed 550 to 750 highly shared, low-generation-probability nucleotide sequences. In a later analysis, a clonal expansion index for each public chain was calculated from normalized within-repertoire ranks of inferred template counts. In a later analysis, generation probabilities were computed with a VDJ recombination model fitted to out-of-frame rearrangements, and the resulting probabilities were checked against IGoR. A later analysis scored TCR-TCR, TCR-HLA and TCR-CMV co-occurrence with hypergeometric tests, applying a repertoire-size bias correction to TCR pairs. False discovery rates were estimated in a later analysis by permuting HLA or CMV assignments 20 times. In a later analysis, co-occurring TCRs were grouped using DBSCAN, and TCRdist sequence similarity was added for clustering within HLA-allele-positive subsets. Co-occurrence clustering excluded repertoires with fewer than 30,000 or more than 120,000 public chains, plus five with anomalous nucleotide sharing. Entries here come from immuneACCESS through TCRdb and include only in-frame sequences with V and J called. Some clones fail to appear in such tables; in the studies checked, an unresolved V gene covers under half of the shortfall, and the cause of the remainder is unknown. V and J calls and clone size follow that table, whereas D and trimming were derived from the DNA. For this sample there are roughly 120,000 clones; around 77% appear just once. Clones ranked in the top ten supply about 3.9% of the sample.

The cohort consisted of approximately 690 healthy bone marrow donors. At the time of sampling, every cohort member was nominally healthy, though immune exposures that went unrecorded were likely present. CMV serostatus was recorded as positive for 289 and negative for about 50% of the 666 cohort members, whereas no CMV serostatus was recorded for the donor in question. Every donor gave a peripheral blood sample, and the peripheral blood mononuclear cells from that sample were used for TCR beta sequencing. The Qiagen DNeasy Blood Extraction Kit was used to extract genomic DNA from the blood cell samples. V ends up 7 bases short and J 7 bases short, with an unmatched junction base count of 12. Based on the germline V gene (reference sequence), the CDR1 and CDR2 sequences are LNHNV and YYDKDF. CDR3 length: 14 amino acids, cysteine to phenylalanine. CDR3 DNA is the only sequence kept; it has 42 bases, read in frame from the first base.

General findings and caveats noted by the study authors: A further reported finding was that TCR beta sequences accurately predicted the HLA-A and HLA-B alleles for most subjects in the first cohort. In a later analysis, TCR association rates were found to vary across HLA loci, with the most associated TCRs seen for DRB1 alleles and the fewest for HLA-C alleles. At a false discovery rate of 0.05, a later analysis linked about 17,000 TCR beta sequences to specific HLA alleles. The earlier analysis of 450 to 700 of the donors excluded 15 to 20 rarely observed V segments, including chromosome 9 orphons, because counts were too low. Cytomegalovirus status was reported to be diagnosed by the classifier with high specificity and sensitivity in both the original and validation cohorts. Correlated functional status among segregating V segments might reflect linkage disequilibrium, but an unknown experimental factor could not be ruled out. For the cohort, immune exposure information was limited to CMV serostatus. Most TCR sequences were seen in very few donors, while some public TCRs were found in many individuals. When HLA alleles, especially DR and DQ, strongly co-occurred, TCR associations were difficult to assign to individual alleles. Compared with equally common non-associated chains, HLA-associated TCR beta chains in a later analysis were more clonally expanded and had lower generation probabilities. Several of the top co-occurrence clusters appeared to be linked to parvovirus B19, influenza, CMV and Epstein-Barr virus, according to a later analysis. V-gene and J-gene trimming of TCR beta chains was associated with a missense DCLRE1C variant in a later genetic analysis, and the association was replicated in an independent cohort. Three of the identified cytomegalovirus-associated TCR beta chains were confirmed in vitro to be specific for cytomegalovirus antigens. The study listed 150 to 200 TCR beta chains as associated with cytomegalovirus. The sequencing pipeline was judged likely to have produced a cluster of highly shared sequence variants as a technical artifact. In an earlier analysis of about 550 of the donors, most TCR beta V segments were observed in productive rearrangements about 87% or about 30% of the time, broadly matching IMGT annotations. Because HLA typing was missing for some donors at each locus, association tests included only the typed subset. The authors suggested that the approach could potentially be extended to other disease states and immunological phenotypes. The 87-base-pair reads could not distinguish some IMGT-functional V segments, including TRBV6-2 and TRBV6-3, so those segments were excluded. A later analysis found that most CMV-associated TCR beta chains appeared HLA-restricted, with HLA associations seemingly driven largely by CMV exposure. A later genetic analysis reported fewer N-insertions in productive TCRs among donors in an Asian-associated ancestry cluster than the roughly 700-donor mean. The presence/absence analyses assumed that sequencing depth was roughly uniform across donors, and that assumption may not be true. Only TCR beta chains were sequenced in this cohort, and the absence of alpha or paired-chain data limited detectable features.

The sequence is built from TRBV15 and TRBJ2-7, with 8 bases matching TRBD1. The sequence came from a human donor in good health. The sample consisted of PBMCs. The CDR3 protein: CATTRDRGLGEQYF. The nucleotide sequence is TGTGCCACCACACGCGACAGGGGATTAGGAGAGCAGTACTTC.